Below are 24 T cell receptor beta chains sequenced from a single sample in a study of T cell clonotyping in hematopoietic cell transplantation. Profiling relied on immunoSEQ multiplex PCR, and the TCRdb table lists in-frame clones only, not all of them. The sample lists around 24,000 clones; approximately 82% were seen once. Time point meaning: recipient sample about 28 days before transplant, after cytoreduction. The input for sequencing was peripheral blood mononuclear cells, taken before stem cell transplant. These receptors originate from a woman aged 55 to 70 with acute myeloid leukemia. Some clones in this sample may be carry-over from other donors' samples.

The chain couples TRBV4-1 to TRBJ2-7; tentative D call: TRBD1 (6 bases). Germline CDR1 reads MGHRA; CDR2 reads YSYEKL. CDR3 length equals 17 residues. V was shortened by 4 bases and J by 2 bases, with 21 bases between the two germline ends. Here the CDR3 DNA reads TGCGCCAGCAGCCGACTGCTCCCTTCGACAGGCACCTACGAGCAGTACTTC. Its protein product is CASSRLLPSTGTYEQYF.

The chain links TRBV14 to TRBJ1-4; a weak D match, TRBD1 (6 bases). From germline, CDR1 is SGHDN and CDR2 FVKESK. CDR3 length equals 17 residues. V was cut by 4 bases and J by 8 bases, with 23 bases left in between. Written as DNA, the CDR3 is TGTGCCAGCAGCCGCCACTTTTTTGGACAGCTAGGGGAAAAACTGTTTTTT. The encoded protein is CASSRHFFGQLGEKLFF.

The chain joins TRBV2 to TRBJ1-4, with D uncertain. Trimming cost V 5 bases and J 0 bases, with 7 bases left between them. Germline V gene data show CDR1 as SNHLY and CDR2 as FYNNEI. CDR3 length: 14 residues. The CDR3 DNA sequence: TGTGCCAGCAGTAGGGCAACAACTAATGAAAAACTGTTTTTT. Its translation is CASSRATTNEKLFF.

The chain couples TRBV20-1 to TRBJ2-5; D may be TRBD2 (6 bases). Trimming took off 6 bases at V and 7 bases at J, with 12 bases between the two ends. The CDR3 sequence is 11 residues long. The germline V gene encodes CDR1 DFQATT and CDR2 SNEGSKA (reference sequence). CDR3 nucleotides: TGCAGTGCCCCCAAGGAGGGGACCCAGTACTTC. Its protein is CSAPKEGTQYF.

The chain joins TRBV2 to TRBJ2-7; the D is unclear. The CDR3 length is 15 residues. The V end was cut by 6 bases, the J end by 4 bases, with 19 bases between. Per germline, CDR1 SNHLY and CDR2 FYNNEI. The CDR3 here is CASRHTDLMFYEQYF. The CDR3 nucleotides are TGTGCCAGCAGACACACCGACCTGATGTTTTACGAGCAGTACTTC.

This clone was picked up one time. The rearrangement uses TRBV2 and TRBJ1-1; weak D call: TRBD1 (5 bases). The V end was cut by 5 bases, the J end by 5 bases, with 18 bases between. CDR1 is SNHLY and CDR2 is FYNNEI in the germline V gene. The CDR3 is 15 amino acids. This chain's CDR3 is CASSHATGGSTEAFF. The DNA of the CDR3 is TGTGCCAGCAGTCATGCGACGGGGGGGTCGACTGAAGCTTTCTTT.

This chain connects TRBV7-2 to TRBJ2-7, with TRBD1 as a possible D gene (5 bases). The germline CDR1 and CDR2 sequences are SGHTA and FQGNSA. The CDR3 length is 11 residues. V dropped 2 bases and J dropped 6 bases, with 5 bases sitting between them. Here the CDR3 DNA reads TGTGCCAGCAGCTTAAGGGGCGAGCAGTACTTC. Translated: CASSLRGEQYF.

The chain links TRBV5-1 to TRBJ2-1; D remains ambiguous. The germline gives CDR1 SGHRS, CDR2 YFSETQ. CDR3 length: 15 residues. Between the trimmed V and J ends, which lost 0 bases and 0 bases, there was a span of 7 bases. CDR3 nucleotide sequence: TGCGCCAGCAGCTTGGTTAGCAACTCCTACAATGAGCAGTTCTTC. Translating it yields CASSLVSNSYNEQFF.

The chain employs TRBV29-1 and TRBJ2-7; 12 nucleotides line up with TRBD1. V shed 6 bases and J 0 bases; nucleotides not matched to a gene: 6. The length of the CDR3 is 15 residues. Germline V gene data show CDR1 as SQVTM and CDR2 as ANQGSEA. For the CDR3, the DNA is TGCAGCGTGCCCTTGGGACAGGGGGCCTCCTACGAGCAGTACTTC. Protein: CSVPLGQGASYEQYF.

This clone appeared once. For the CDR3, the DNA is TGTGCCAGCAGCCCGGGCTCGGGGACTGAAGCTTTCTTT. It yields the protein CASSPGSGTEAFF. V and J are TRBV11-2 and TRBJ1-1; no clear D gene. This CDR3 has 13 residues. Germline V gene lookup returns CDR1 SGHAT and CDR2 FQNNGV. The V gene lost 5 bases and the J gene lost 5 bases, with 12 bases spanning the gap.

The chain joins TRBV11-3 to TRBJ2-1; either TRBD1 or TRBD2 may fit D (5 bases each). Germline CDR1 and CDR2: SGHNT and YENEEA. Trimming left V 5 bases short and J 2 bases short, with 13 bases between. There are 15 residues in the CDR3. Written as DNA, the CDR3 is TGTGCCAGCAGCCCATTGTGGGACCCCTACAATGAGCAGTTCTTC. It is translated as CASSPLWDPYNEQFF.

This chain joins TRBV28 and TRBJ1-5; possible D gene TRBD1, 5 bases. Trimming took 6 bases from V and 7 from J, leaving 16 bases between them. The length of the CDR3 is 14 residues. Germline CDR1 reads MDHEN; CDR2 reads SYDVKM. The chain's CDR3 is CASRGGGTGQPQHF. CDR3 nucleotides: TGTGCCAGCAGGGGCGGGGGGACTGGCCAGCCCCAGCATTTT. Supplemented by reference TRBV28 and TRBJ1-5, the full variable domain reads DVKVTQSSRYLVKRTGEKVFLECVQDMDHENMFWYRQDPGLGLRLIYFSYDVKMKEKGDIPEGYSVSREKKERFSLILESASTNQTSMYLCASRGGGTGQPQHFGDGTRLSIL.

The chain carries TRBV27 and TRBJ2-1; maybe TRBD1 (5 bases). Germline loops: CDR1 MNHEY, CDR2 SMNVEV (reference sequence). The CDR3 has 13 amino acids. V lost 3 bases and J lost 7, with 10 bases in between. CDR3 protein: CASSLDTENEQFF. Here the CDR3 DNA reads TGTGCCAGCAGTTTGGACACTGAAAATGAGCAGTTCTTC.

Within the sample, this clone is medium-sized (0.01 to 0.1%). The chain recombines TRBV6-5 with TRBJ2-1; TRBD1 agrees at 11 bases. V was pared by 6 bases and J by 6 bases, with 7 bases of the junction left unmatched. This CDR3 has 15 residues. Germline V lookup: CDR1 MNHEY, CDR2 SVGAGI. CDR3 bases: TGTGCCAGCAGCCAAGGACAGGGGGCGAGCAATGAGCAGTTCTTC. Amino acids: CASSQGQGASNEQFF.

This clone was observed a handful of times. The rearrangement links TRBV14 to TRBJ1-2; the match to TRBD1 covers 8 bases. CDR1 SGHDN and CDR2 FVKESK come from the germline V gene. J gave up 2 bases and V 4 bases, and 6 bases lay outside the gene matches. The CDR3 length is 15 residues. CDR3 amino acids: CASSPGQGHNYGYTF. In nucleotides, the CDR3 is TGTGCCAGCAGCCCCGGACAGGGCCACAACTATGGCTACACCTTC.

The rearrangement joins TRBV28 to TRBJ1-2; TRBD1 is a possible D gene (6 bases). V was clipped by 5 bases and J by 3 bases, with 13 bases between them. Germline CDR1 and CDR2: MDHEN and SYDVKM. The CDR3 is 14 amino acids. The CDR3 spells CASSANDRYYGYTF. CDR3 in DNA: TGTGCCAGCAGTGCAAACGACAGGTACTATGGCTACACCTTC.

This clone has just one count. V and J are TRBV5-1 and TRBJ2-2, with 8 bases matching TRBD2. This CDR3 spans 18 amino acids. Looked up from germline, CDR1 is SGHRS and CDR2 is YFSETQ. V lost 4 bases and J lost 6; bases outside the gene matches: 17. The CDR3 nucleotides are TGCGCCAGCAGCGCGTCCTTAAGGACTCTCGGGGGGGCCGGGGAGCTGTTTTTT. It encodes CASSASLRTLGGAGELFF.

This rearrangement joins TRBV6-5 to TRBJ2-1; 8 bases match TRBD1. This CDR3 comprises 15 residues. Germline CDR1 reads MNHEY; CDR2 reads SVGAGI. V was pared by 7 bases and J by 3 bases, with 8 bases of the junction left unmatched. The CDR3 loop reads CASTLDRDNYNEQFF. For the CDR3, the DNA is TGTGCCAGCACCTTGGACAGGGATAACTACAATGAGCAGTTCTTC.

V is TRBV27 and J is TRBJ1-5, with a tentative D call TRBD1 (6 bases). V gave up 5 bases and J gave up 5 bases, with 13 bases separating them. The germline V gene encodes CDR1 MNHEY and CDR2 SMNVEV (reference sequence). This CDR3 region has 14 residues. The CDR3, as DNA: TGTGCCAGCAGTGCGTTTAAGGGGGATCAGCCCCAGCATTTT. Translated: CASSAFKGDQPQHF.

The chain is built from TRBV15 and TRBJ2-5, with D uncertain. The CDR3 contains 16 residues. CDR1 and CDR2 (germline): LNHNV, YYDKDF (reference sequence). V shed 0 bases and J shed 0 bases, with 11 bases lying between them. This chain's CDR3 is CATSRDQADYQETQYF. CDR3 DNA sequence: TGTGCCACCAGCAGAGATCAGGCCGACTACCAAGAGACCCAGTACTTC.

The chain carries TRBV18 and TRBJ2-1; 8 nucleotides align to TRBD1. J lost 3 bases, V lost 3 bases, and 7 bases had no gene match. The CDR3 has 16 amino acids. The germline V gene has CDR1 KGHSH and CDR2 LQKENI. The CDR3 DNA sequence: TGTGCCAGCTCACCCCCCAGGGACAGGCTCTACAATGAGCAGTTCTTC. Translation gives CASSPPRDRLYNEQFF.

The CDR3 region has the DNA TGCAGCGTTCCCGAGCGGGGGAGCTCCTACAATGAGCAGTTCTTC. It specifies CSVPERGSSYNEQFF. This chain uses TRBV29-1 with TRBJ2-1; 8 nucleotides align to TRBD2. V was clipped by 5 bases and J by 0 bases; unmatched bases: 6. The CDR3 runs to 15 residues. Germline CDR1 SQVTM, CDR2 ANQGSEA.

The chain employs TRBV5-4 and TRBJ2-7, with 8 bases lining up with TRBD2. CDR1 and CDR2 from the germline V gene are SGHNT and YYREEE (reference sequence). This CDR3 contains 15 residues. With 0 bases clipped from V and 4 bases from J, the junction kept 6 bases outside the gene matches. CDR3 DNA: TGTGCCAGCAGCTTGGTGGCTAGCGGGCGTTACGAGCAGTACTTC. It is translated as CASSLVASGRYEQYF.

The chain links TRBV6-5 to TRBJ1-4, with no clear D. From germline, CDR1 is MNHEY and CDR2 SVGAGI. The CDR3 length is 15 residues. Trimming removed 5 bases at V and 0 bases at J, with 10 bases between. The CDR3 coding sequence is TGTGCCAGCAGTCCTTACAGAGCAACTAATGAAAAACTGTTTTTT. Translating it yields CASSPYRATNEKLFF.